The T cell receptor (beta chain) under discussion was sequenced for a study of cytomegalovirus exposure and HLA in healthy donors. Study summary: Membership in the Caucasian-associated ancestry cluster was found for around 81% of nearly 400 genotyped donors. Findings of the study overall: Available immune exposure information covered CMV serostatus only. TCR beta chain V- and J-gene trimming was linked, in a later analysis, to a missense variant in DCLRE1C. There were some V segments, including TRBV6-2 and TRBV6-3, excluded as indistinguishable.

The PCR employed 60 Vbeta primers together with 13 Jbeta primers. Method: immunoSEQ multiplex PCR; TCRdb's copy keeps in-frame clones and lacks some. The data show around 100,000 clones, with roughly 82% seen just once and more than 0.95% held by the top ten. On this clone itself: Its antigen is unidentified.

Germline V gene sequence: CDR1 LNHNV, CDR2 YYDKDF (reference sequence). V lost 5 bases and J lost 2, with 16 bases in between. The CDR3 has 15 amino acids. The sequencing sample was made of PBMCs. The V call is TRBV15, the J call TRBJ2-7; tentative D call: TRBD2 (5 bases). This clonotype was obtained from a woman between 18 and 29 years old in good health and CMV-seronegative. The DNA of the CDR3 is TGTGCCACCAGCCCAGAGGGCTCCAGCGCCTACGAGCAGTACTTC. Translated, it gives CATSPEGSSAYEQYF.